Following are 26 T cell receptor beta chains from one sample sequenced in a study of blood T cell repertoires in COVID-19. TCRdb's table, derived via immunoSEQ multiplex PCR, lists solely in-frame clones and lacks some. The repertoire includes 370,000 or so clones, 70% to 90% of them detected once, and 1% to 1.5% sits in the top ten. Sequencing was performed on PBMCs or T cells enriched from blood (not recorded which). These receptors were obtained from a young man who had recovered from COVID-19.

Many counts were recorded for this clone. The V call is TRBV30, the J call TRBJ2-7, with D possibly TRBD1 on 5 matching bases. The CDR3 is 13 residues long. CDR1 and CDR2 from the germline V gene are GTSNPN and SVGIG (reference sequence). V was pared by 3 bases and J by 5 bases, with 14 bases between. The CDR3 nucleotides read TGTGCCTGGAGCGGGCAGGGAAACCACGAGCAGTACTTC. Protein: CAWSGQGNHEQYF.

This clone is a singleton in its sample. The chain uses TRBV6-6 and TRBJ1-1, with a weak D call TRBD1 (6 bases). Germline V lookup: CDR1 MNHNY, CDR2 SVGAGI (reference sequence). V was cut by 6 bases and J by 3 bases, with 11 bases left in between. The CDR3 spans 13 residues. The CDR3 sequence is CASRLQGYTEAFF. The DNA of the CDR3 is TGTGCCAGCAGATTACAGGGCTACACTGAAGCTTTCTTT.

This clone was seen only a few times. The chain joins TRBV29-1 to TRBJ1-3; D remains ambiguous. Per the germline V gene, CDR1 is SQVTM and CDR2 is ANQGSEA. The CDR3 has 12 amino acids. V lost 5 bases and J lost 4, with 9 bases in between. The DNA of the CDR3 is TGCAGCGTTCGGGGTTACGGAAACACCATATATTTT. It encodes CSVRGYGNTIYF.

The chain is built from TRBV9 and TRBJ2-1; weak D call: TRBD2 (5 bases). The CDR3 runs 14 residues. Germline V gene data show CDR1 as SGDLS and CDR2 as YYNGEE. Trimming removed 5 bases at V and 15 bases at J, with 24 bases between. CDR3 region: CASSGFSYGDVPFF. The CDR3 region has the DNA TGTGCCAGCAGTGGATTTAGTTACGGGGATGTTCCGTTCTTC.

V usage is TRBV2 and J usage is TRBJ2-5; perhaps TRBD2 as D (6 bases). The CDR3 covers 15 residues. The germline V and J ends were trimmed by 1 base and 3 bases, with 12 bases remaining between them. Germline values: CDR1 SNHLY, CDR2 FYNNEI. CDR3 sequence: CASSEGMGLKETQYF. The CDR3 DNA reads TGTGCCAGCAGTGAAGGAATGGGACTTAAAGAGACCCAGTACTTC.

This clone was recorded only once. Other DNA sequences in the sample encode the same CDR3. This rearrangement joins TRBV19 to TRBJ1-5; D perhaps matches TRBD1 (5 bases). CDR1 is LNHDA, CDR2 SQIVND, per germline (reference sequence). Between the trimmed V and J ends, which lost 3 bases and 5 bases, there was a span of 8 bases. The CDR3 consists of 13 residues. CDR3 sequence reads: CASSIGGDQPQHF. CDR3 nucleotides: TGTGCCAGTAGTATTGGGGGGGATCAGCCCCAGCATTTT.

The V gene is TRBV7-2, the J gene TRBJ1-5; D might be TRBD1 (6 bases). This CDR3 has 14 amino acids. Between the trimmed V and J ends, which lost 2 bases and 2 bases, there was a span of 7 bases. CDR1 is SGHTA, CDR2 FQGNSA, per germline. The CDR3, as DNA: TGTGCCAGCAGCTTACACAGGGGCAATCAGCCCCAGCATTTT. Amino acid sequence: CASSLHRGNQPQHF.

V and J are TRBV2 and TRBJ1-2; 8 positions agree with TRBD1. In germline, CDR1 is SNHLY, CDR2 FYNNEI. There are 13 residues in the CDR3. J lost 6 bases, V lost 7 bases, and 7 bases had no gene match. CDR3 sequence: CASIIQGAHGYTF. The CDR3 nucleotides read TGTGCCAGCATTATTCAGGGGGCTCATGGCTACACCTTC.

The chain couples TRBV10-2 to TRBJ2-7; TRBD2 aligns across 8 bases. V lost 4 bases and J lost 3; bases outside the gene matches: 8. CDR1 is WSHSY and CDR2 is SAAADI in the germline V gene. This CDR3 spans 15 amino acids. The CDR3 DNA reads TGCGCCAGCAGTGCAACCAGCGGGGGAGTCTACGAGCAGTACTTC. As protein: CASSATSGGVYEQYF.

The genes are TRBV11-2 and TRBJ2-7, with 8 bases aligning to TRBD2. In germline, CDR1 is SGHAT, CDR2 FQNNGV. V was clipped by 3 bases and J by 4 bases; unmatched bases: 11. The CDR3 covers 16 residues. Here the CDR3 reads CASSFWSSGVGYEQYF. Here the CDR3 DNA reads TGTGCCAGCAGCTTTTGGAGTAGCGGGGTTGGATACGAGCAGTACTTC.

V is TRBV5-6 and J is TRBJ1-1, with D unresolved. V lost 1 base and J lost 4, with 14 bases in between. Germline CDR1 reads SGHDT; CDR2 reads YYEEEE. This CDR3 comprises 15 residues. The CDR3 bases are TGTGCCAGCAGCTTGATACGCGCCTCTTCCACTGAAGCTTTCTTT. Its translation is CASSLIRASSTEAFF.

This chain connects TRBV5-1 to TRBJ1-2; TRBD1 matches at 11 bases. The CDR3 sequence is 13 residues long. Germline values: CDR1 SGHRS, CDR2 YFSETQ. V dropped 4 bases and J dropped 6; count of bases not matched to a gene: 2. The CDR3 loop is CASSEDRGHGYTF. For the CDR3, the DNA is TGCGCCAGCAGCGAGGACAGGGGGCATGGCTACACCTTC.

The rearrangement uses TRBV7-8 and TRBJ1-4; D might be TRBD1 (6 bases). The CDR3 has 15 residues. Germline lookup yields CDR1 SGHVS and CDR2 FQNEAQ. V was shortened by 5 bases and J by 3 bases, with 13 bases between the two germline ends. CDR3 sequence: CASSPGGLANEKLFF. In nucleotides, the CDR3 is TGTGCCAGCAGCCCCGGGGGGCTCGCTAATGAAAAACTGTTTTTT.

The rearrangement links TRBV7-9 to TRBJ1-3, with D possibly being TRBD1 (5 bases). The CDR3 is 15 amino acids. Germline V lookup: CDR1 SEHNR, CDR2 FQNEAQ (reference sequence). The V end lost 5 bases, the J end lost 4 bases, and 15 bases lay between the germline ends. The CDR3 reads CASSPSVGVGNTIYF. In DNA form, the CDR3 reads TGTGCCAGCAGCCCCAGTGTAGGGGTCGGAAACACCATATATTTT.

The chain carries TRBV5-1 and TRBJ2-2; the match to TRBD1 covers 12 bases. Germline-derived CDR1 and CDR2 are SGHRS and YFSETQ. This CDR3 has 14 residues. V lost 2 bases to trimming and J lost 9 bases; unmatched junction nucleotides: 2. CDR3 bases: TGCGCCAGCAGCTTAGGGACAGGGGGCCGGGAGCTGTTTTTT. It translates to CASSLGTGGRELFF. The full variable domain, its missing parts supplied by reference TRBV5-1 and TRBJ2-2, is KAGVTQTPRYLIKTRGQQVTLSCSPISGHRSVSWYQQTPGQGLQFLFEYFSETQRNKGNFPGRFSGRQFSNSRSEMNVSTLELGDSALYLCASSLGTGGRELFFGEGSRLTVL.

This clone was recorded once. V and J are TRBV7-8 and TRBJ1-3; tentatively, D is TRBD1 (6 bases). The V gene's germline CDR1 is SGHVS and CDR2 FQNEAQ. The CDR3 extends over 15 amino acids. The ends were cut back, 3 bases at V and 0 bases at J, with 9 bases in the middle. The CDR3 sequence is CASSLGTPSGNTIYF. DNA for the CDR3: TGTGCCAGCAGCTTGGGGACACCCTCTGGAAACACCATATATTTT. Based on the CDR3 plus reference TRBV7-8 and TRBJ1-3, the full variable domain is GAGVSQSPRYKVAKRGQDVALRCDPISGHVSLFWYQQALGQGPEFLTYFQNEAQLDKSGLPSDRFFAERPEGSVSTLKIQRTQQEDSAVYLCASSLGTPSGNTIYFGEGSWLTVV.

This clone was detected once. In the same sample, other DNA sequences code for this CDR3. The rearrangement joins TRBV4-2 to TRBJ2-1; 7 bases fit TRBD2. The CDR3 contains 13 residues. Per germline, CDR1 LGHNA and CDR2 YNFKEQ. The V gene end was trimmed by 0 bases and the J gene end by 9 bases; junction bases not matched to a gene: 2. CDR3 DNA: TGTGCCAGCAGCCAAGAAGGCGGGGGTGAGCAGTTCTTC. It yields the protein CASSQEGGGEQFF.

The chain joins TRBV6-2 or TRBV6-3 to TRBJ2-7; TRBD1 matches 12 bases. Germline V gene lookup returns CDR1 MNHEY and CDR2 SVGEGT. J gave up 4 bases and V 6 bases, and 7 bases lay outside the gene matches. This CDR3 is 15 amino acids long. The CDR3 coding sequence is TGTGCCAGCAGCTCACCGGGACAGGGGGCTTACGAGCAGTACTTC. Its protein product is CASSSPGQGAYEQYF.

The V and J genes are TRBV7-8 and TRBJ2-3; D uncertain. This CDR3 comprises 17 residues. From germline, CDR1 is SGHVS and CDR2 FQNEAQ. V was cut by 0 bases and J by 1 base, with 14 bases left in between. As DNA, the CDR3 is TGTGCCAGCAGCTTAGCGCAGGTCCGAGCTCGCACAGATACGCAGTATTTT. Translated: CASSLAQVRARTDTQYF.

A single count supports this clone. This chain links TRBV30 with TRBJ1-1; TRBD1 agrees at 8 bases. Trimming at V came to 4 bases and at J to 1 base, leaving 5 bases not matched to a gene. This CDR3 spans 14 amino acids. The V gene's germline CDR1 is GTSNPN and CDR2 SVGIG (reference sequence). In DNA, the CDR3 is TGTGCCTGGACCGCAGGACAGGGGAACACTGAAGCTTTCTTT. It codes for CAWTAGQGNTEAFF.

The CDR3 DNA sequence: TGTGCCAGCAGTACAGGGGCGCCAGAAGCTTTCTTT. It yields the protein CASSTGAPEAFF. V usage is TRBV5-6 and J usage is TRBJ1-1; TRBD1 matches at 7 bases. CDR1 is SGHDT and CDR2 is YYEEEE in the germline V gene. The J segment lost 8 bases and the V segment lost 5 bases, leaving 6 bases of the junction unmatched. CDR3 length: 12 residues.

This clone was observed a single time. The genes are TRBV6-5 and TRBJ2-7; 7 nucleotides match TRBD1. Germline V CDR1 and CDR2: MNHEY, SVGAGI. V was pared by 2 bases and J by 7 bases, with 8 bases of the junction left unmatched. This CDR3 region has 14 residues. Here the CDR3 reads CASSYAGTDREQYF. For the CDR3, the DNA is TGTGCCAGCAGTTACGCCGGGACAGATAGAGAGCAGTACTTC.

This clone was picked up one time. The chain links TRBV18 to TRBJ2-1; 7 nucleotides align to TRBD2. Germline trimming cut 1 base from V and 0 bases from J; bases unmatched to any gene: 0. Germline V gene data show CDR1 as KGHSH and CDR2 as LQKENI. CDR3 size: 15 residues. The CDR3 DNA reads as TGTGCCAGCTCACCACTAGCGGGCTCCTACAATGAGCAGTTCTTC. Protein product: CASSPLAGSYNEQFF.

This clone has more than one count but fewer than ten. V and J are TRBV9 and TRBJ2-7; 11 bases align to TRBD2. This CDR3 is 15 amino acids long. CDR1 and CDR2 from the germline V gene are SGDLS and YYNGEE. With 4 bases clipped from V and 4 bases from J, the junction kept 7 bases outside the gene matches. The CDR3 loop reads CASSQGTSGYYEQYF. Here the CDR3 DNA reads TGTGCCAGCAGCCAGGGGACTAGCGGCTATTACGAGCAGTACTTC.

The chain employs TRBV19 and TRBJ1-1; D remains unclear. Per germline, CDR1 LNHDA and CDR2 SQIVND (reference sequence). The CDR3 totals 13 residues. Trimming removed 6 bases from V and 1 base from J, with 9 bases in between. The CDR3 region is CASSTTENTEAFF. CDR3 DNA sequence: TGTGCCAGTAGCACCACAGAGAACACTGAAGCTTTCTTT. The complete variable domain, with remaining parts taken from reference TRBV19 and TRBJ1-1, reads DGGITQSPKYLFRKEGQNVTLSCEQNLNHDAMYWYRQDPGQGLRLIYYSQIVNDFQKGDIAEGYSVSREKKESFPLTVTSAQKNPTAFYLCASSTTENTEAFFGQGTRLTVV.

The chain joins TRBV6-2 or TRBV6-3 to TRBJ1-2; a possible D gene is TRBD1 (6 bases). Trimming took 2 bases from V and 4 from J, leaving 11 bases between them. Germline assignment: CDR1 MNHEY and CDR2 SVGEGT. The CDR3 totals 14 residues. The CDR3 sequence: CASSYIGGLYGYTF. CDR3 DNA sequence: TGTGCCAGCAGTTACATCGGGGGGCTCTATGGCTACACCTTC.